This is a list of T cell receptor beta chains from one sample in a study of patients and donors after allogeneic stem cell transplantation. TCRdb reprocessed the RT-PCR reads with MiXCR, giving one entry per CDR3 protein. The sample carries 20,000 or so distinct CDR3 sequences, 4.5% to 5.5% recorded once. The sample comprised blood, either unsorted or a sorted T cell fraction (not recorded which). The receptors originated from a human donor who was either an allogeneic HSCT recipient or a stem cell or donor lymphocyte infusion donor (not recorded which). It is not recorded whose cells these are; they may come from a transplant donor. Each CDR3 is given with its conserved first and last residue. A D gene is named only where the DNA matches it firmly. The size of a clone is reported for some rows only, either as once, few or many, or as a class for expanded clones.

clone size	CDR3 length	D gene	J gene	V gene	CDR3 protein	CDR3 DNA
many	12	.	TRBJ2-7	TRBV7-9	CASSFAVYEQYF	TGTGCCAGCAGTTTCGCAGTTTACGAGCAGTACTTC
.	14	TRBD1	TRBJ2-5	TRBV18	CASSLGQDQETQYF	TGTGCCAGCTCACTCGGACAGGACCAAGAGACCCAGTACTTC
many	19	TRBD2	TRBJ2-3	TRBV7-8	CASSTKRGRPLVATDTQYF	TGTGCCAGCAGCACAAAGCGGGGAAGACCCCTAGTGGCTACAGATACGCAGTATTTT
medium-sized	14	.	TRBJ2-3	TRBV9	CASSAIPGGDTQYF	TGTGCCAGCAGCGCGATCCCCGGCGGAGATACGCAGTATTTT
many	13	.	TRBJ1-1	TRBV20-1	CSASGRRNTEAFF	TGCAGTGCTAGCGGCAGGAGAAACACTGAAGCTTTCTTT
many	13	.	TRBJ1-2	TRBV6-1	CATRTEANYGYTF	TGTGCCACCCGGACAGAGGCCAACTATGGCTACACCTTC
many	14	.	TRBJ2-2	TRBV7-9	CASSRTVNTGELFF	TGTGCCAGCAGCCGCACCGTGAACACCGGGGAGCTGTTTTTT
many	15	.	TRBJ2-7	TRBV5-1	CASSLGPAPSYEQYF	TGCGCCAGCAGCTTGGGTCCAGCCCCCTCCTACGAGCAGTACTTC
many	14	TRBD1	TRBJ1-1	TRBV7-9	CASGFRGRDTEAFF	TGTGCCAGCGGGTTCAGGGGGCGGGACACTGAAGCTTTCTTT
many	13	.	TRBJ1-4	TRBV3-1	CASSPRFNEKLFF	TGTGCCAGCAGCCCGAGGTTTAATGAAAAACTGTTTTTT
.	13	TRBD1	TRBJ2-5	TRBV2	CASSYQGVETKYF	TGTGCCAGCAGTTACCAGGGGGTGGAGACCAAGTACTTC
many	15	.	TRBJ1-5	TRBV28	CAALGGTLASQPQHF	TGTGCTGCATTAGGGGGTACTCTGGCCAGCCAGCCCCAGCATTTT
many	13	TRBD1	TRBJ1-2	TRBV28	CASREGAGGGYTF	TGTGCCAGCAGGGAGGGGGCGGGGGGTGGCTACACCTTC
many	14	TRBD1	TRBJ2-1	TRBV12-5	CASVGGQAYNEQFF	TGTGCTAGTGTTGGGGGACAGGCCTACAATGAGCAGTTCTTC
few	16	TRBD2	TRBJ2-7	TRBV6-5	CASSYSLRGGVYEQYF	TGTGCCAGCAGTTACTCGTTGAGGGGAGGGGTTTACGAGCAGTACTTC
many	12	.	TRBJ2-7	TRBV11-2	CASSLVDHEQYF	TGTGCCAGCAGCTTAGTTGACCACGAGCAGTACTTC
few	15	TRBD2	TRBJ2-1	TRBV28	CASSLASGNGNEQFF	TGTGCCAGCAGTTTGGCCAGCGGGAATGGAAATGAGCAGTTCTTC
.	14	.	TRBJ2-2	TRBV20-1	CSARDRSRPGELFF	TGCAGTGCTAGAGATCGGAGTAGACCCGGGGAGCTGTTTTTT
.	14	.	TRBJ2-3	TRBV3-1	CASSQASSRVAQYF	TGTGCCAGCAGCCAAGCCTCGAGTCGGGTTGCGCAGTATTTT
.	15	.	TRBJ1-1	TRBV6-1	CASSEAPYTGPEAFF	TGTGCCAGCAGTGAAGCTCCGTACACTGGCCCTGAAGCTTTCTTT
many	15	TRBD1	TRBJ1-6	TRBV14	CASSQDRVPNSPLHF	TGTGCCAGCAGCCAGGACAGGGTGCCGAATTCACCCCTCCACTTT
many	14	.	TRBJ1-5	TRBV28	CASTIGGSNQPQHF	TGTGCCAGCACCATAGGGGGAAGCAATCAGCCCCAGCATTTT
many	13	.	TRBJ1-2	TRBV30	CAWSRSWGYGYTF	TGTGCCTGGAGTCGATCCTGGGGCTATGGCTACACCTTC
many	12	.	TRBJ2-3	TRBV12-5	CASGSTTDTQYF	TGTGCTAGTGGATCTACCACAGATACGCAGTATTTT
many	14	.	TRBJ2-5	TRBV7-6	CASSSGSFQETQYF	TGTGCCAGCAGCTCGGGCAGCTTTCAAGAGACCCAGTACTTC
.	15	TRBD2	TRBJ2-1	TRBV5-1	CASSYSGGAGNEQFF	TGCGCCAGCAGCTACAGCGGGGGGGCGGGCAATGAGCAGTTCTTC
few	15	.	TRBJ2-5	TRBV28	CASSQGAGLSETQYF	TGTGCCAGCAGTCAAGGGGCAGGGCTCTCGGAGACCCAGTACTTC
many	13	.	TRBJ2-1	TRBV28	CASSQDSYNEQFF	TGTGCCAGCAGCCAGGACAGTTACAATGAGCAGTTCTTC
many	14	.	TRBJ1-5	TRBV18	CASSPQGSDQPQHF	TGTGCCAGCTCACCACAGGGCTCGGATCAGCCCCAGCATTTT
many	13	.	TRBJ2-3	TRBV20-1	CSAREGTLGTQYF	TGCAGTGCTAGAGAGGGGACCCTTGGTACGCAGTATTTT
.	19	TRBD2	TRBJ2-7	TRBV3-1	CASSQVLVGTSGVRYEQYF	TGTGCCAGCAGCCAAGTTCTAGTCGGGACTAGCGGGGTTCGTTACGAGCAGTACTTC
many	18	.	TRBJ2-3	TRBV25-1	CASSEFSSHRALADTQYF	TGTGCCAGCAGTGAATTCTCCTCCCACAGAGCCCTCGCAGATACGCAGTATTTT
many	14	.	TRBJ2-2	TRBV6-1	CASSEIWVTGELFF	TGTGCCAGCAGTGAGATTTGGGTCACCGGGGAGCTGTTTTTT
many	13	.	TRBJ2-1	TRBV7-3	CASSADTYNEQFF	TGTGCCAGCAGCGCAGACACTTACAATGAGCAGTTCTTC
many	14	.	TRBJ2-1	TRBV6-1	CASSEECRGCEQFF	TGTGCCAGCAGTGAAGAATGTAGAGGTTGCGAGCAGTTCTTC
many	16	TRBD1	TRBJ2-2	TRBV7-9	CASSLAQGLGTGELFF	TGTGCCAGCAGCTTAGCACAGGGGTTGGGCACCGGGGAGCTGTTTTTT
many	13	TRBD1	TRBJ1-6	TRBV10-3	CAISDRGNSPLHF	TGTGCCATCTCGGACAGGGGAAATTCACCCCTCCACTTT
many	15	TRBD2	TRBJ2-5	TRBV20-1	CSARKPGLVSESQYF	TGCAGTGCAAGGAAGCCGGGACTAGTGTCGGAGTCCCAGTACTTC
many	16	TRBD1	TRBJ1-3	TRBV9	CASSARQGAAGNTIYF	TGTGCCAGCAGCGCCCGACAGGGGGCAGCTGGAAACACCATATATTTT
few	15	TRBD2	TRBJ2-5	TRBV2	CASSPRTSGEETQYF	TGTGCCAGCAGTCCGCGGACTAGCGGGGAAGAGACCCAGTACTTC
.	13	TRBD1	TRBJ1-5	TRBV19	CASSILDRDAQHF	TGTGCCAGTTCCATCCTCGACAGGGATGCCCAGCATTTT
.	15	.	TRBJ2-2	TRBV7-3	CASSLSGLFTGELFF	TGTGCCAGCAGCTTAAGTGGACTTTTCACCGGGGAGCTGTTTTTT